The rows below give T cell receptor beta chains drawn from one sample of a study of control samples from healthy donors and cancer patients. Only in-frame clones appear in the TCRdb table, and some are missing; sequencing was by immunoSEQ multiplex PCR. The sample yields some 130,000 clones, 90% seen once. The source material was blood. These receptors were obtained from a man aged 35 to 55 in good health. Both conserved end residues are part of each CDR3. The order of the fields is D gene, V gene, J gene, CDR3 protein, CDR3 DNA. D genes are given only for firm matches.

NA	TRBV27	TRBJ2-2	CASSYIRGNTGELFF	TGTGCCAGCAGTTATATCAGGGGGAACACCGGGGAGCTGTTTTTT
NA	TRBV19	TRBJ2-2	CASSPTGHNTGELFF	TGTGCCAGTAGTCCCACCGGACACAACACCGGGGAGCTGTTTTTT
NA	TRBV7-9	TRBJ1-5	CASSLGRGYGNQPQHF	TGTGCCAGCAGCTTAGGACGGGGGTATGGCAATCAGCCCCAGCATTTT
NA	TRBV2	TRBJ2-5	CASSDRQTRFGETQYF	TGTGCCAGCAGTGATCGACAAACTCGTTTCGGAGAGACCCAGTACTTC
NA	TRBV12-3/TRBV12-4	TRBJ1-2	CASSFLTGGGYTF	TGTGCCAGCAGTTTTCTCACAGGTGGAGGCTACACCTTC
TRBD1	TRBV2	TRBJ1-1	CASRATGEYTEAFF	TGTGCCAGCAGGGCGACAGGGGAGTACACTGAAGCTTTCTTT
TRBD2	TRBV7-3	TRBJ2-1	CASSFELAGGNNEQFF	TGTGCCAGCAGCTTCGAACTAGCGGGGGGTAATAATGAGCAGTTCTTC
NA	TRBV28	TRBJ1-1	CASSLGTNTEAFF	TGTGCCAGCAGTTTGGGGACTAACACTGAAGCTTTCTTT
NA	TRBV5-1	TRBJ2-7	CASSLEEGTQQYF	TGCGCCAGCAGCTTGGAAGAAGGGACCCAGCAGTACTTC
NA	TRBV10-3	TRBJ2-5	CAISEMGETQYF	TGTGCCATCAGTGAGATGGGAGAGACCCAGTACTTC